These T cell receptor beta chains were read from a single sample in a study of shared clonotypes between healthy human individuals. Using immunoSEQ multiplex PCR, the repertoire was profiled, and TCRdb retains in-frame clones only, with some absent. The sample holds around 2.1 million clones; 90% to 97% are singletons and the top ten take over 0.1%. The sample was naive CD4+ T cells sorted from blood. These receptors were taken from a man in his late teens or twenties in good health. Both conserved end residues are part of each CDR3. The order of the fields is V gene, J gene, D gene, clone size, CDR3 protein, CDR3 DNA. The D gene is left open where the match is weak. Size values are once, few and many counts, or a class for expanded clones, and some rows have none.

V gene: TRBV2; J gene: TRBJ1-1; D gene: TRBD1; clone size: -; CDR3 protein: CASSWTGWTEAFF; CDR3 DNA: TGTGCCAGCAGTTGGACAGGGTGGACTGAAGCTTTCTTT
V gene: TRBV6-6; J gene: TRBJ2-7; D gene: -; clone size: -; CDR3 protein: CASSYSSRGDEQYF; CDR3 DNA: TGTGCCAGCAGTTACTCTTCCAGGGGCGACGAGCAGTACTTC
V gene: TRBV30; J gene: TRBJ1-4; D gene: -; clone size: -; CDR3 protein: CAWSGQGGEKLFF; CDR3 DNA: TGTGCCTGGAGTGGGCAGGGTGGAGAAAAACTGTTTTTT
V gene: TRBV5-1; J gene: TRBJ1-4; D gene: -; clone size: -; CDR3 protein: CASSLETERNRKLFF; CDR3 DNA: TGCGCCAGCAGCTTGGAGACAGAGCGGAATAGAAAACTGTTTTTT
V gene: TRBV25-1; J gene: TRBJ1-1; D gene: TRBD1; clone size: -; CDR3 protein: CASSDMTGGQSYTEAFF; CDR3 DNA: TGTGCCAGCAGTGACATGACAGGGGGTCAATCTTACACTGAAGCTTTCTTT
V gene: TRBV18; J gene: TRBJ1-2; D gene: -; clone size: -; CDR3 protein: CASSPTGQYGYTF; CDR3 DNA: TGTGCCAGCTCACCGACCGGACAATATGGCTACACCTTC
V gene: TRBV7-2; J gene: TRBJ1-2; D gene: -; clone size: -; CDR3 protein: CASSFPEEDGNYGYTF; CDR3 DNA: TGTGCCAGCAGCTTCCCCGAAGAGGACGGCAACTATGGCTACACCTTC
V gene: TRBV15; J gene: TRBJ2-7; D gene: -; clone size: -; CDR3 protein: CATSRAQGNYEQYF; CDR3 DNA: TGTGCCACCAGCAGAGCCCAGGGTAACTACGAGCAGTACTTC
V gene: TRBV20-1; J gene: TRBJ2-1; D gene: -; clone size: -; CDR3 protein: CSARINEQFF; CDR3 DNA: TGCAGTGCTAGGATCAATGAGCAGTTCTTC
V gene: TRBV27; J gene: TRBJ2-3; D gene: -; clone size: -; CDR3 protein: CASSRESTSTDTQYF; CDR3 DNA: TGTGCCAGCAGTCGAGAGAGTACTAGCACAGATACGCAGTATTTT
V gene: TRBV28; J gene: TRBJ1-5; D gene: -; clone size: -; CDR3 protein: CASSIDPIGSNQPQHF; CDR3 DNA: TGTGCCAGCAGTATCGACCCAATAGGTAGCAATCAGCCCCAGCATTTT
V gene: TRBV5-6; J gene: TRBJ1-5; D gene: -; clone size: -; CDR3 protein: CASSVTGISNQPQHF; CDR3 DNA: TGTGCCAGCAGCGTTACGGGGATTAGCAATCAGCCCCAGCATTTT
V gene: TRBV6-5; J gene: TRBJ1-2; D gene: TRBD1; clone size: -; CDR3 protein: CASSNGQGRHGYTF; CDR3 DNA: TGTGCCAGCAGCAATGGACAGGGTCGCCATGGCTACACCTTC
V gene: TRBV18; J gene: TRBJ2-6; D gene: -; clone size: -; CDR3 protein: CASSRSVSSGANVLTF; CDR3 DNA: TGTGCCAGCTCACGATCCGTAAGCTCTGGGGCCAACGTCCTGACTTTC
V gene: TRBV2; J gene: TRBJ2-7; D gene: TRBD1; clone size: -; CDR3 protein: CASSQPGTGTYEQYF; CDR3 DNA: TGTGCCAGCAGTCAACCTGGGACAGGGACCTACGAGCAGTACTTC
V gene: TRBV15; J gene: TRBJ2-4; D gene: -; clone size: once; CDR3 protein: CATSRGINIQYF; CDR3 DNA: TGTGCCACCAGCAGAGGAATAAACATTCAGTACTTC
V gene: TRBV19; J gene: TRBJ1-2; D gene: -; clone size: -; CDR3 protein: CASTTWQAPGYGYTF; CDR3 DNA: TGTGCCAGTACCACATGGCAGGCCCCGGGCTATGGCTACACCTTC
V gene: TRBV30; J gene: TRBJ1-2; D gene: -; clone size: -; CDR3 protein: CAWSVVQVGGYTF; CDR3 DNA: TGTGCCTGGAGTGTAGTACAGGTGGGAGGCTACACCTTC
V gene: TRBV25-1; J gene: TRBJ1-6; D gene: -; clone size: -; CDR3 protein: CASSGLVDSPLHF; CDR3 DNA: TGTGCCAGCAGTGGACTGGTCGATTCACCCCTCCACTTT
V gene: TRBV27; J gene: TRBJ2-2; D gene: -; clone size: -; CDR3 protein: CASRRRLVAGELFF; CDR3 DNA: TGTGCCAGCAGGCGAAGACTAGTTGCCGGGGAGCTGTTTTTT
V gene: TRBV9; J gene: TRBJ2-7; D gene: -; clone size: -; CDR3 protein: CASSVGDGQTYEQYF; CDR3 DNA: TGTGCCAGCAGCGTAGGGGACGGACAGACCTACGAGCAGTACTTC
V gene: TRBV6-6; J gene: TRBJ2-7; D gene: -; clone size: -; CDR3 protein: CASSTGNIDEQYF; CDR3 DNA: TGTGCCAGCAGCACAGGTAACATCGACGAGCAGTACTTC
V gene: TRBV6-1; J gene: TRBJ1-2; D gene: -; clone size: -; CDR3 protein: CASSERGGYTF; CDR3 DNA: TGTGCCAGCAGTGAGAGGGGTGGCTACACCTTC
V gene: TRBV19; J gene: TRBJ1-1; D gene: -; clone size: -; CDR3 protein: CASSIQGGTEAFF; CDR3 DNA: TGTGCCAGTAGTATACAGGGCGGCACTGAAGCTTTCTTT
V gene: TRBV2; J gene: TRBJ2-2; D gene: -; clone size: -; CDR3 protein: CASRRQELLNTGELFF; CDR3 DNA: TGTGCCAGCAGGAGACAGGAGCTTTTGAACACCGGGGAGCTGTTTTTT
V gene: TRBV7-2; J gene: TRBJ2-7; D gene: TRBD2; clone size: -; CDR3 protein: CASSLTSGNYEQYF; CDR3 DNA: TGTGCCAGCAGCTTGACTAGCGGGAACTACGAGCAGTACTTC
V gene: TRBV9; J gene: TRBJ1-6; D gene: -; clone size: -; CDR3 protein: CASSPRGQPASGANSPLHF; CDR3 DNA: TGTGCCAGCAGCCCGCGTGGGCAGCCCGCCTCGGGTGCTAATTCACCCCTCCACTTT
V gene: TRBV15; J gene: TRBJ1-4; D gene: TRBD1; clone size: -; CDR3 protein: CATSRGEGAQTNEKLFF; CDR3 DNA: TGTGCCACCAGCAGAGGAGAGGGGGCGCAGACTAATGAAAAACTGTTTTTT
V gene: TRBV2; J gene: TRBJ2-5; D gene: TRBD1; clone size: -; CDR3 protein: CASRDRTGGQETQYF; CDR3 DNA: TGTGCCAGCAGGGACCGGACAGGGGGCCAAGAGACCCAGTACTTC
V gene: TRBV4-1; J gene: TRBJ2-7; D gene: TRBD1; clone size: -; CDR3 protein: CASSQVVTGRYEQYF; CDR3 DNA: TGCGCCAGCAGCCAAGTGGTGACAGGGCGGTACGAGCAGTACTTC
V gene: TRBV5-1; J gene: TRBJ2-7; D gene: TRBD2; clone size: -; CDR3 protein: CASSLGVAGVREQYF; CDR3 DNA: TGCGCCAGCAGCCTCGGGGTAGCGGGAGTTCGCGAGCAGTACTTC
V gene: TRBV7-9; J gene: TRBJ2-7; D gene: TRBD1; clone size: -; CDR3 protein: CASSLAVTGYEQYF; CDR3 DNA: TGTGCCAGCAGCTTAGCTGTGACAGGGTACGAGCAGTACTTC
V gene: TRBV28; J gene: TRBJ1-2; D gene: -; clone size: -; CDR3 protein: CASRDSNYGYTF; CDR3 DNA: TGTGCCAGCAGAGATTCTAACTATGGCTACACCTTC
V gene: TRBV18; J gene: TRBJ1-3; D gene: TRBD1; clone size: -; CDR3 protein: CASSPPGTAGNTIYF; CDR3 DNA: TGTGCCAGCTCACCACCGGGGACAGCTGGAAACACCATATATTTT
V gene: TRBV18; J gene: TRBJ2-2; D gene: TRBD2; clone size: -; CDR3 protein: CASSPLASGYTGELFF; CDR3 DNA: TGTGCCAGCTCACCACTGGCTAGCGGGTACACCGGGGAGCTGTTTTTT
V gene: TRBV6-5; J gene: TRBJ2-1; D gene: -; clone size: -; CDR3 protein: CASRLRRANYNEQFF; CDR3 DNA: TGTGCCAGCCGCTTGAGGAGGGCCAATTACAATGAGCAGTTCTTC
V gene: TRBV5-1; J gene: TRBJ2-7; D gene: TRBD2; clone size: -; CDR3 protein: CASSLVYASGGYEQYF; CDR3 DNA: TGCGCCAGCAGCTTGGTTTACGCTAGCGGGGGATACGAGCAGTACTTC
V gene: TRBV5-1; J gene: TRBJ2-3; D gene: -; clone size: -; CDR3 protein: CASSRLIGTDTQYF; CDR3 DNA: TGCGCCAGCAGCCGCCTTATAGGGACAGATACGCAGTATTTT
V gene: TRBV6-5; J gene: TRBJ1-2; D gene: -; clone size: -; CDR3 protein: CASSRGLANYGYTF; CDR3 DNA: TGTGCCAGCAGTCGAGGCCTCGCTAACTATGGCTACACCTTC
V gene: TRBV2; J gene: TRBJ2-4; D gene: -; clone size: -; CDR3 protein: CASSEWRTAMGKNIQYF; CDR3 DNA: TGTGCCAGCAGTGAATGGAGGACAGCTATGGGCAAAAACATTCAGTACTTC
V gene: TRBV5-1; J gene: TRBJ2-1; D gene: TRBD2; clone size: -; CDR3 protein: CASSRGGSSYNEQFF; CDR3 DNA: TGCGCCAGCAGCCGCGGGGGGAGCTCCTACAATGAGCAGTTCTTC
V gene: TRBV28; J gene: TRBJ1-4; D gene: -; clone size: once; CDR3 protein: CASSLTRTNEKLFF; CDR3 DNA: TGTGCCAGCAGTTTAACAAGAACTAATGAAAAACTGTTTTTT
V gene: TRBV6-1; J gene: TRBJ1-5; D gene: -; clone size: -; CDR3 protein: CASMLDGDKYQPQHF; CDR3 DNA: TGTGCCAGCATGCTCGACGGGGACAAGTATCAGCCCCAGCATTTT
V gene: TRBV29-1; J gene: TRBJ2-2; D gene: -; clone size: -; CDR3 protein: CSVDMRAGELFF; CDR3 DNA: TGCAGCGTTGATATGAGGGCCGGGGAGCTGTTTTTT
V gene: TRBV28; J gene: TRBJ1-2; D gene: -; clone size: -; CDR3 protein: CASSPDRGAVGNYGYTF; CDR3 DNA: TGTGCCAGCAGTCCCGATCGGGGCGCAGTCGGGAACTATGGCTACACCTTC
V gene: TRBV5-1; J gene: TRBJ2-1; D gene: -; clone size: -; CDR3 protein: CASSQDSPYNEQFF; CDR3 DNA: TGCGCCAGCAGCCAGGACAGCCCCTACAATGAGCAGTTCTTC
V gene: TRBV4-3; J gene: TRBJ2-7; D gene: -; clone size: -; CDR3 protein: CASSQALGAYEQYF; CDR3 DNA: TGCGCCAGCAGCCAAGCATTGGGGGCCTACGAGCAGTACTTC
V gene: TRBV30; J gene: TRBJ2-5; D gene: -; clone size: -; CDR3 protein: CAWSVQANWKTQYF; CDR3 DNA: TGTGCCTGGAGTGTACAGGCCAATTGGAAGACCCAGTACTTC
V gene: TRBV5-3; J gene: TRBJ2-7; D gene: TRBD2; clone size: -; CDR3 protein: CARSPPPSGGHEQYF; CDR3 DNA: TGTGCCAGAAGCCCCCCCCCTAGCGGAGGCCACGAGCAGTACTTC
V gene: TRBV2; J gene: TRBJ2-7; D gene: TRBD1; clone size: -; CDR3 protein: CARARTGDGYEQYF; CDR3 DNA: TGTGCCAGAGCCCGGACAGGGGACGGGTACGAGCAGTACTTC
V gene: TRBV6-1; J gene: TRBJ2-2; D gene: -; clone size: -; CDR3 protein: CASTIDRADTGELFF; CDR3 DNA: TGTGCCAGCACCATAGACCGGGCGGACACCGGGGAGCTGTTTTTT
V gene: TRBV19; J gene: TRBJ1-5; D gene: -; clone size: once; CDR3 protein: CASSPGGPRGQPQHF; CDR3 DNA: TGTGCCAGTAGCCCCGGAGGGCCGCGCGGTCAGCCCCAGCATTTT
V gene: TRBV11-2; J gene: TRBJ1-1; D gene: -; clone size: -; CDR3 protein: CASTTARHGSTEAFF; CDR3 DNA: TGTGCCAGCACCACGGCGAGGCACGGATCCACTGAAGCTTTCTTT
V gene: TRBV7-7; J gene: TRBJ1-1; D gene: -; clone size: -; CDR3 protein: CASSYLARNGDTEAFF; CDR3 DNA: TGTGCTAGCAGCTACCTAGCGCGGAATGGGGACACTGAAGCTTTCTTT
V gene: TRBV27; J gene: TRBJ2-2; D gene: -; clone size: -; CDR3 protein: CATKPANTGELFF; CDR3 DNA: TGTGCCACCAAGCCGGCGAACACCGGGGAGCTGTTTTTT
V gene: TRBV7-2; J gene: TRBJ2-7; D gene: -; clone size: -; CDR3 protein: CASGVAGPTYEQYF; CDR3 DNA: TGTGCCAGCGGAGTGGCGGGACCCACCTACGAGCAGTACTTC
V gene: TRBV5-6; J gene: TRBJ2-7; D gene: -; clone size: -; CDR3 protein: CASSFTGTHEQYF; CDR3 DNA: TGTGCCAGCAGCTTCACAGGGACCCACGAGCAGTACTTC
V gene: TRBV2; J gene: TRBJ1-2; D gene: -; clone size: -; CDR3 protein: CASKQGLYGYTF; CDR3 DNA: TGTGCCAGCAAGCAGGGGTTGTATGGCTACACCTTC
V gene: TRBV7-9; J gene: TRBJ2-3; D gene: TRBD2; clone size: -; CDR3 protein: CASSLEGGPSDTQYF; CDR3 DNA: TGTGCCAGCAGCTTAGAGGGAGGGCCATCAGATACGCAGTATTTT